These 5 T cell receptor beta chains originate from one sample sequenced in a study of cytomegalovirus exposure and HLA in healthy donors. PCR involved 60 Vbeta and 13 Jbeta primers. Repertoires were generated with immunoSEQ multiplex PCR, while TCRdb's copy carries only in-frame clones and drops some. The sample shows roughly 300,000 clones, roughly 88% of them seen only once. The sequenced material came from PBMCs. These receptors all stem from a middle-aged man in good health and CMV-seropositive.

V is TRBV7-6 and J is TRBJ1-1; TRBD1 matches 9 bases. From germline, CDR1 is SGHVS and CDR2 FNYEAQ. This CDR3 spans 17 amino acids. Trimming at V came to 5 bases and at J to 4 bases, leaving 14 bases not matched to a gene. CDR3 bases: TGTGCCAGCAGCAGGCCGGGACAGGGCGGCTTGGGCACTGAAGCTTTCTTT. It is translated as CASSRPGQGGLGTEAFF. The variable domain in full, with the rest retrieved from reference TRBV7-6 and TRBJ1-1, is GAGVSQSPRYKVTKRGQDVALRCDPISGHVSLYWYRQALGQGPEFLTYFNYEAQQDKSGLPNDRFSAERPEGSISTLTIQRTEQRDSAMYRCASSRPGQGGLGTEAFFGQGTRLTVV.

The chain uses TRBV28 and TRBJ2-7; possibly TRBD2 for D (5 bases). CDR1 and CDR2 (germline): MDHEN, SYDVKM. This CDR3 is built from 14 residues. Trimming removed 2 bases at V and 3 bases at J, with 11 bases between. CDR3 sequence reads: CASSLVSGYYEQYF. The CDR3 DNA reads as TGTGCCAGCAGTTTAGTCAGCGGATACTACGAGCAGTACTTC.

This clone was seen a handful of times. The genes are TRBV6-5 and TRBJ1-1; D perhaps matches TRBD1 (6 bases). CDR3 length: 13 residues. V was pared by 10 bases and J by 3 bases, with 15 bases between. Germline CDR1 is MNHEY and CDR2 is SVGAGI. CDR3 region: CATGGQRDTEAFF. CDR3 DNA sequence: TGTGCCACGGGGGGGCAACGGGACACTGAAGCTTTCTTT.

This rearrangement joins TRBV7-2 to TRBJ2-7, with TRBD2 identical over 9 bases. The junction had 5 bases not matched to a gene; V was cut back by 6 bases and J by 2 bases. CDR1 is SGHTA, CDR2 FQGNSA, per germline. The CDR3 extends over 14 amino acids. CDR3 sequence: CASRTSGYTYEQYF. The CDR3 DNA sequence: TGTGCCAGCAGAACTAGCGGGTATACCTACGAGCAGTACTTC.

CDR3 amino acids: CASSPDRETRVDYTF. CDR3 nucleotide sequence: TGCGCCAGCAGCCCGGACAGGGAAACCCGGGTGGACTACACCTTC. The rearrangement joins TRBV4-3 to TRBJ1-2, with 8 bases that match TRBD1. Trimming at V came to 4 bases and at J to 10 bases, leaving 14 bases not matched to a gene. The CDR3 has 15 residues. The V gene's germline CDR1 is LGHNA and CDR2 YSLEER.